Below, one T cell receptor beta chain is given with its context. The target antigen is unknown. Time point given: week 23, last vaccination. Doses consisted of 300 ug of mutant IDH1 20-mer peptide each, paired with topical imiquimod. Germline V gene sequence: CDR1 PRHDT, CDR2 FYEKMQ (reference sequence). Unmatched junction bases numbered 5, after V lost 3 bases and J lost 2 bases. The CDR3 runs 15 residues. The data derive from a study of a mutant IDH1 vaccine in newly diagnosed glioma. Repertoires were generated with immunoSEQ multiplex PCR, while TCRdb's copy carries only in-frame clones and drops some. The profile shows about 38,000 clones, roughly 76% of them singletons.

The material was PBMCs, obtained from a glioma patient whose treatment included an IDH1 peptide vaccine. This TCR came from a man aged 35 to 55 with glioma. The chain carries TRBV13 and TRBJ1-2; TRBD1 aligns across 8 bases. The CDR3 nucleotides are TGTGCCAGCAGCTTTGTGACAGGGGACAACTATGGCTACACCTTC. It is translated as CASSFVTGDNYGYTF.